This TCR beta chain was recovered during a study of identifying expanded T cells in peripheral blood. Regarding the study as a whole: Two-week clone count variance significantly increased as total template count grew. Over two and four weeks, about 17 and 20 clones changed, versus approximately 1.2 between replicates.

Concerning this clone: Antigen unknown.

Trimming cost V 6 bases and J 6 bases, with 12 bases left between them. This CDR3 contains 12 residues. The germline gives CDR1 MNHEY, CDR2 SMNVEV (reference sequence). Method: immunoSEQ multiplex PCR; TCRdb's copy keeps in-frame clones and lacks some. In the table there are about 100,000 clones, approximately 88% of which are singletons. The sample was blood. The TCR originated in a person aged 18-70 years in good health. This chain uses TRBV27 with TRBJ2-7; a possible D gene is TRBD1 (5 bases). CDR3 in amino acids: CASSRDRTEQYF. CDR3 sequence (DNA): TGTGCCAGCAGCCGAGACAGAACCGAGCAGTACTTC.